This is a list of T cell receptor beta chains from one sample in a study of memory B cells and T cells in multiple sclerosis. These receptors have no identified antigens. Clones were sequenced by immunoSEQ multiplex PCR, and TCRdb holds only the in-frame ones, with some missing. The profile shows around 30,000 clones, 86% of them singletons. What was sequenced was PBMCs from blood kept in culture. These receptors were taken from a human donor with multiple sclerosis. CDR3s include the opening cysteine and the closing phenylalanine or tryptophan. Each record gives: D gene, V gene, J gene, clone size, CDR3 protein, CDR3 DNA. A D gene is named only where the DNA matches it firmly. Part of the rows lack a size; the others show once, few, many or a class for expanded clones.

.	TRBV18	TRBJ2-3	.	CASSPPSVDTQYF	TGTGCCAGCTCACCACCCTCCGTAGATACGCAGTATTTT
.	TRBV5-1	TRBJ2-7	.	CASSLDSGSGNEQYF	TGCGCCAGCAGCTTGGATTCAGGGAGTGGGAACGAGCAGTACTTC
TRBD2	TRBV7-6	TRBJ2-1	.	CASSLAGGGGYNEQFF	TGTGCCAGCAGCTTAGCCGGCGGGGGGGGCTACAATGAGCAGTTCTTC
.	TRBV19	TRBJ2-7	.	CASSIDRSPYEQYF	TGTGCCAGTAGTATCGACCGGTCTCCCTACGAGCAGTACTTC
TRBD1	TRBV9	TRBJ2-1	.	CASSVGPGTGLNEQFF	TGTGCCAGCAGCGTAGGCCCAGGGACAGGGCTCAATGAGCAGTTCTTC
.	TRBV28	TRBJ1-1	.	CASSPTREGPEAFF	TGTGCCAGCAGTCCTACACGGGAAGGTCCTGAAGCTTTCTTT
TRBD2	TRBV6-1	TRBJ2-7	.	CASSEVGLAGFGQYF	TGTGCCAGCAGTGAAGTTGGACTAGCGGGATTCGGGCAGTACTTC
TRBD2	TRBV5-1	TRBJ2-3	.	CASSSRLAGGHETQYF	TGCGCCAGCAGCAGCCGACTAGCGGGGGGCCACGAGACGCAGTATTTT
TRBD1	TRBV10-3	TRBJ2-5	.	CAISGTGEETQYF	TGTGCCATCAGTGGGACAGGGGAAGAGACCCAGTACTTC
.	TRBV4-1	TRBJ2-1	.	CASSQEPSGADEQFF	TGCGCCAGCAGCCAAGAGCCGTCGGGGGCGGATGAGCAGTTCTTC
TRBD2	TRBV7-6	TRBJ2-7	.	CASSPGLAGFYEQYF	TGTGCCAGCAGCCCGGGACTAGCGGGGTTCTACGAGCAGTACTTC
TRBD1	TRBV5-1	TRBJ1-4	.	CASSIPTGAEEKLFF	TGCGCCAGCAGCATACCGACAGGGGCTGAAGAAAAACTGTTTTTT
.	TRBV6-5	TRBJ2-7	few	CASKTAIYEQYF	TGTGCCAGCAAAACGGCGATCTACGAGCAGTACTTC
.	TRBV11-2	TRBJ2-7	.	CASSSWTIYEQYF	TGTGCCAGCAGCTCCTGGACCATCTACGAGCAGTACTTC
TRBD2	TRBV11-2	TRBJ2-5	.	CASSKGTSGNQETQYF	TGTGCCAGCAGCAAGGGGACTAGCGGAAATCAAGAGACCCAGTACTTC
.	TRBV18	TRBJ2-1	.	CASSPSQGDEQFF	TGTGCCAGCTCACCATCTCAGGGAGATGAGCAGTTCTTC
.	TRBV6-1	TRBJ2-7	.	CASTRTDRSSYEQYF	TGTGCCAGCACGAGGACAGACAGGAGCTCCTACGAGCAGTACTTC